This T cell receptor beta chain was recovered during a study of siplizumab effects on memory and regulatory T cells. The study's findings and limits: Proliferating clones, CD4+ or CD8+, lacked an assignable naive or memory phenotype in roughly 80-97% of cases. Sequences below about 10^-5 frequency were poorly captured, limiting mapping of alloreactive clones. Left unconfirmed was the suppressive function of proliferating Tregs from siplizumab cultures.

Regarding this clone: Antigen specificity is unknown.

This CDR3 region has 12 residues. Profiled with immunoSEQ multiplex PCR; TCRdb holds only in-frame clones, not every one. The table lists about 100,000 clones, over 90% of them singletons. Source material: non-Treg CD4+ T cells sorted from blood. This sequence joins TRBV1 and TRBJ1-2. TRBV1 is a pseudogene. This receptor was identified in a human donor in good health. The CDR3 reads CTSSQDPPGYTF. CDR3 bases: TGCACCAGCAGCCAAGACCCTCCGGGCTACACCTTC.